This T cell receptor (beta chain) was obtained from a study of blood T cell repertoires in COVID-19. Study background: The origin of the acute and convalescent COVID-19 samples was the United States, Italy and Spain. In each case, the material was cDNA or gDNA derived from T cells, B-cell-depleted T cells, or PBMCs.

CDR3 length equals 15 residues. The V end was cut by 5 bases, the J end by 2 bases, with 14 bases between. CDR1 and CDR2 (germline): MNHEY, SVGAGI. In the study's own analysis: Estimates of nucleated cell counts were drawn from the amplification of reference gene primers. The method was immunoSEQ multiplex PCR; TCRdb's version includes in-frame clones alone and lacks a portion of them. The V and J calls and clone size are taken from that table; D and trimming were inferred from the DNA. The sample has around 330,000 clones, 85% to 90% seen once. This sequence was found in a woman aged 45-65 years with active or convalescent COVID-19. Sequencing used peripheral blood. The chain carries TRBV6-5 and TRBJ2-3; weak D call: TRBD2 (7 bases). CDR3 coding DNA: TGTGCCAGCAGTCGTCGGGGGGCCCCCACAGATACGCAGTATTTT. This sequence encodes CASSRRGAPTDTQYF.